This T cell receptor (beta chain) originates from a study of neurological immune-mediated disorders. Study-level points and caveats: Private repertoires in all groups were suggested by the absence of shared CDR3 amino acid sequences among expanded clones across subjects.

Trimming shortened V by 3 bases and J by 1 base, and 7 bases separated the two germline ends. Germline V gene lookup returns CDR1 MGHRA and CDR2 YSYEKL. The CDR3 contains 14 residues. The cDNA was synthesized by 5'RACE incorporating 10-nucleotide random UMIs. Over 200 million TCR-beta sequences from 15-18 subjects came out of each sequencing run. Each CDR3 protein gets one entry after TCRdb re-called the 5' RACE reads with MiXCR. This sample has about 65,000 distinct CDR3 sequences, with approximately 3.7% found just once. Many counts were recorded for this clonotype. Its antigen is unidentified. V is TRBV4-1 and J is TRBJ2-1, with D hard to call. The sequencing input was PBMCs. The TCR comes from a man aged 50-60 years with multiple sclerosis. The CDR3 DNA reads as TGCGCCAGCAGCCACCTGCAATCCTACAATGAGCAGTTCTTC. Translation: CASSHLQSYNEQFF.